The next 28 T cell receptor beta chains were all read from a single sample in a study. Sequencing was performed with immunoSEQ multiplex PCR; in TCRdb, only in-frame clones are kept and a portion is missing. The sample holds 60,000 to 85,000 clones, roughly 93% seen once. Input material: PBMCs. Every receptor here comes from a man in his forties with rheumatoid arthritis.

The V call is TRBV3-1 (or the pseudogene TRBV3-2), the J call TRBJ1-2; the D gene is possibly TRBD1 (5 bases). CDR1 and CDR2 (germline): LGHDT, YNNKEL (reference sequence). Trimming cost V 4 bases and J 4 bases, with 28 bases left between them. The CDR3 totals 19 residues. CDR3 sequence (DNA): TGTGCCAGCAGCCTCTTCCTGCGTTCGGGGTACGGCGGGGCCTATGGCTACACCTTC. This gives the protein CASSLFLRSGYGGAYGYTF.

V usage is TRBV27 and J usage is TRBJ2-3; 11 bases agree with TRBD2. The CDR3 spans 15 residues. After removal of 5 bases from V and 4 bases from J, the junction contained 5 bases not matched to a gene. Germline values: CDR1 MNHEY, CDR2 SMNVEV (reference sequence). The CDR3 spells CASSLLAGGADTQYF. CDR3 bases: TGTGCCAGCAGTCTTCTAGCGGGGGGTGCAGATACGCAGTATTTT.

The chain couples TRBV6-2 or TRBV6-3 to TRBJ2-7; D uncertain. This CDR3 has 11 residues. Germline lookup yields CDR1 MNHEY and CDR2 SVGEGT. V was clipped by 5 bases and J by 3 bases, with 5 bases between them. The CDR3 region is CASSRYYEQYF. The CDR3 coding sequence is TGTGCCAGCAGTAGGTACTACGAGCAGTACTTC.

The chain has TRBV6-4 and TRBJ2-5, with TRBD2 identical over 8 bases. Germline trimming cut 4 bases from V and 5 bases from J; bases unmatched to any gene: 9. Germline V gives CDR1 MRHNA, CDR2 SNTAGT. The CDR3 is 15 amino acids. CDR3 sequence (DNA): TGTGCCAGCAGTGCGCCCCGCGGGGGGAGGGAGACCCAGTACTTC. It is translated as CASSAPRGGRETQYF.

This chain links TRBV6-2 or TRBV6-3 with TRBJ2-3; tentatively, D is TRBD1 (6 bases). V was cut by 2 bases and J by 3 bases, with 18 bases left in between. From germline, CDR1 is MNHEY and CDR2 SVGEGT. The CDR3 extends over 17 amino acids. CDR3 loop: CASSYGPEGGVTDTQYF. CDR3 in DNA: TGTGCCAGCAGTTACGGCCCCGAAGGGGGTGTGACAGATACGCAGTATTTT.

This chain uses TRBV24-1 with TRBJ2-5; 12 nucleotides agree with TRBD1. CDR1 and CDR2 (germline): KGHDR, SFDVKD. V lost 3 bases, J lost 1 base, and 2 bases stayed unmatched. The CDR3 is made up of 16 amino acids. CDR3 residues: CATSDGTGGFQETQYF. CDR3 DNA sequence: TGTGCCACCAGTGATGGGACAGGGGGCTTCCAAGAGACCCAGTACTTC.

The rearrangement uses TRBV30 and TRBJ1-2; D unresolved. Germline lookup yields CDR1 GTSNPN and CDR2 SVGIG (reference sequence). The CDR3 runs to 13 residues. The V end was cut by 0 bases, the J end by 4 bases, with 9 bases between. The CDR3 spells CAWSVPGIYGYTF. Here the CDR3 DNA reads TGTGCCTGGAGTGTACCGGGTATCTATGGCTACACCTTC.

This sequence joins TRBV4-2 and TRBJ2-1; D unresolved. V lost 6 bases and J 0 bases, leaving 6 bases between the germline ends. Looked up from germline, CDR1 is LGHNA and CDR2 is YNFKEQ. The CDR3 sequence is 13 residues long. The CDR3 coding sequence is TGTGCCAGCAGACTCGCCTCCTACAATGAGCAGTTCTTC. Amino acids: CASRLASYNEQFF.

The V gene is TRBV30, the J gene TRBJ2-3, with 9 nucleotides matching TRBD1. The CDR3 contains 14 residues. V lost 5 bases and J lost 3; bases outside the gene matches: 6. Per the germline V gene, CDR1 is GTSNPN and CDR2 is SVGIG (reference sequence). The CDR3 spells CAWDTGGRTDTQYF. In DNA, the CDR3 is TGTGCCTGGGACACAGGGGGCCGGACAGATACGCAGTATTTT.

The chain has TRBV3-1 (or the pseudogene TRBV3-2) and TRBJ2-1; perhaps TRBD1 as D (6 bases). V was clipped by 4 bases and J by 3 bases, with 10 bases between them. This CDR3 is 14 amino acids long. Germline V gene sequence: CDR1 LGHDT, CDR2 YNNKEL (reference sequence). The CDR3 DNA sequence: TGTGCCAGCAGCCGACAGGAAGGCTACAATGAGCAGTTCTTC. Its protein is CASSRQEGYNEQFF.

This chain uses TRBV5-5 with TRBJ1-1; the D is unclear. CDR3 length equals 16 residues. Germline CDR1 SGHKS, CDR2 YYEKEE (reference sequence). V lost 4 bases to trimming and J lost 0 bases, with 16 bases between them. The CDR3 region is CASSVLNRVMNTEAFF. The CDR3 region has the DNA TGTGCCAGCAGCGTACTTAACAGAGTTATGAACACTGAAGCTTTCTTT.

V usage is TRBV7-2 and J usage is TRBJ2-7; TRBD1 matches 8 bases. Germline CDR1 and CDR2: SGHTA and FQGNSA. V lost 1 base, J lost 2 bases, and 4 bases stayed unmatched. The CDR3 runs to 15 residues. The CDR3 sequence is CASSLGQGAAYEQYF. CDR3 nucleotide sequence: TGTGCCAGCAGCTTAGGGCAGGGGGCTGCCTACGAGCAGTACTTC.

The chain links TRBV7-8 to TRBJ1-1; D remains ambiguous. The CDR3 loop spans 14 amino acids. Deletions cut 0 bases from V and 8 bases from J, with 13 bases between. CDR1 and CDR2 (germline): SGHVS, FQNEAQ. This CDR3 is CASSLAEGPHEAFF. DNA of the CDR3: TGTGCCAGCAGCTTAGCGGAAGGCCCCCACGAAGCTTTCTTT.

V usage is TRBV7-8 and J usage is TRBJ1-1, with unresolved D. The CDR3 extends over 13 amino acids. Germline assignment: CDR1 SGHVS and CDR2 FQNEAQ. Deletions cut 7 bases from V and 1 base from J, with 10 bases between. The CDR3 nucleotides read TGTGCCAGCACCACTGTTCGGAACACTGAAGCTTTCTTT. Its translation: CASTTVRNTEAFF.

The CDR3 DNA is TGTGCCAGCAGTTACGGGCTAGCGGGAGCCAAAAACATTCAGTACTTC. Translation gives CASSYGLAGAKNIQYF. The chain couples TRBV6-5 to TRBJ2-4; 8 nucleotides agree with TRBD2. With 2 bases clipped from V and 0 bases from J, the junction kept 3 bases outside the gene matches. The CDR3 covers 16 residues. Looked up from germline, CDR1 is MNHEY and CDR2 is SVGAGI.

CDR3 loop: CASSQASESNTEAFF. CDR3 nucleotide sequence: TGCGCCAGCAGCCAAGCGTCGGAATCAAACACTGAAGCTTTCTTT. The chain has TRBV4-3 and TRBJ1-1; D uncertain. The CDR3 has 15 amino acids. Deletions cut 1 base from V and 2 bases from J, with 11 bases between. Germline values: CDR1 LGHNA, CDR2 YSLEER.

The genes are TRBV5-4 and TRBJ1-1; maybe TRBD1 (6 bases). The CDR3 contains 13 residues. In germline, CDR1 is SGHNT, CDR2 YYREEE (reference sequence). V lost 0 bases to trimming and J lost 6 bases, with 9 bases between them. The CDR3 loop is CASSLGEGAEAFF. The CDR3 region has the DNA TGTGCCAGCAGCTTGGGAGAGGGGGCTGAAGCTTTCTTT.

The chain carries TRBV14 and TRBJ1-1; no clear D gene. Germline V gives CDR1 SGHDN, CDR2 FVKESK. The CDR3 is made up of 13 amino acids. The V end lost 1 base, the J end lost 5 bases, and 8 bases lay between the germline ends. CDR3 residues: CASSQGRKTEAFF. The CDR3 coding sequence is TGTGCCAGCAGCCAAGGTCGTAAAACTGAAGCTTTCTTT.

In this sample, this clone turned up once. The chain couples TRBV5-1 to TRBJ1-1; D gene unclear. The CDR3 length is 15 residues. The germline V gene has CDR1 SGHRS and CDR2 YFSETQ. Trimming stripped 3 bases from V and 4 bases from J, with 16 bases between. The CDR3 here is CASSSTSLVSTEAFF. The CDR3 nucleotides are TGCGCCAGCAGCTCCACCTCTCTAGTAAGCACTGAAGCTTTCTTT.

By frequency in the sample, this clone is medium-sized. This sequence joins TRBV7-9 and TRBJ1-4, with TRBD1 identical over 8 bases. This CDR3 spans 13 amino acids. Trimming took 3 bases from V and 8 from J; bases not matched to a gene: 2. Germline V CDR1 and CDR2: SEHNR, FQNEAQ (reference sequence). The CDR3: CASSFDRGEKLFF. The CDR3 DNA is TGTGCCAGCAGCTTCGACAGGGGAGAAAAACTGTTTTTT.

V gene TRBV25-1 combines with J gene TRBJ2-7; 8 nucleotides line up with TRBD2. The CDR3 is made up of 17 amino acids. The germline V gene has CDR1 MGHDK and CDR2 SYGVNS. The J segment lost 7 bases and the V segment lost 8 bases, leaving 22 bases of the junction unmatched. CDR3 protein: CASGPLTWTRGDREQYF. The CDR3 nucleotides are TGTGCCAGCGGACCCTTAACTTGGACGCGGGGGGATCGAGAGCAGTACTTC.

To note about this clone: One end of the junction is discordant with germline, which a read error may explain. This chain connects TRBV3-1 (or the pseudogene TRBV3-2) to TRBJ2-1; tentatively, D is TRBD2 (5 bases). Germline-derived CDR1 and CDR2 are LGHDT and YNNKEL (reference sequence). The CDR3 contains 16 residues. The CDR3 DNA follows: TGTGTCAGCAGCCTGTTAGGTCGGGGAACGAACAATGAGCAGTTCTTC. This codes for CVSSLLGRGTNNEQFF.

This chain joins TRBV10-1 and TRBJ2-5; D unclear. Trimming left V 6 bases short and J 1 base short, with 6 bases between. CDR3 size: 12 residues. Looked up from germline, CDR1 is WNHNN and CDR2 is SYGVQD (reference sequence). The CDR3 nucleotides read TGCGCCAGCAGCGCTGGCCAAGAGACCCAGTACTTC. Its protein product is CASSAGQETQYF.

V usage is TRBV6-5 and J usage is TRBJ2-2; no firm D call. The germline V gene encodes CDR1 MNHEY and CDR2 SVGAGI. Deletions cut 2 bases from V and 2 bases from J, with 6 bases between. The length of the CDR3 is 14 residues. The CDR3 spells CASSYLDNTGELFF. The CDR3 coding sequence is TGTGCCAGCAGTTACCTCGATAACACCGGGGAGCTGTTTTTT.

The J gene is TRBJ2-7, the V gene TRBV28, with 9 bases matching TRBD1. Germline trimming cut 4 bases from V and 0 bases from J; bases unmatched to any gene: 7. Germline V lookup: CDR1 MDHEN, CDR2 SYDVKM. The CDR3 runs 16 residues. The CDR3 coding sequence is TGTGCCAGCAGTTCCTCCGGGACAGGGTTCTCCTACGAGCAGTACTTC. Protein product: CASSSSGTGFSYEQYF.

The chain couples TRBV7-6 to TRBJ1-2, with 8 bases identical to TRBD1. This CDR3 has 14 amino acids. CDR1 is SGHVS, CDR2 FNYEAQ, per germline. The V and J ends lost 4 bases and 9 bases, in that order; junction bases with no gene match: 10. CDR3 bases: TGTGCCAGCAGCTCCTACCAGGGGGCGAAAAGCTACACCTTC. Encoded protein: CASSSYQGAKSYTF. The variable domain in full, completed from reference TRBV7-6 and TRBJ1-2, reads GAGVSQSPRYKVTKRGQDVALRCDPISGHVSLYWYRQALGQGPEFLTYFNYEAQQDKSGLPNDRFSAERPEGSISTLTIQRTEQRDSAMYRCASSSYQGAKSYTFGSGTRLTVV.

The chain combines TRBV20-1 with TRBJ1-5; D is unresolved. The CDR3 totals 13 residues. The V gene's germline CDR1 is DFQATT and CDR2 SNEGSKA (reference sequence). The V gene lost 3 bases and the J gene lost 2 bases, with 8 bases spanning the gap. The CDR3 region is CSASSTGNQPQHF. The DNA of the CDR3 is TGCAGTGCTAGTAGCACTGGCAATCAGCCCCAGCATTTT.

V is TRBV10-3 and J is TRBJ1-1; 8 positions agree with TRBD1. The germline CDR1 and CDR2 sequences are ENHRY and SYGVKD. Losses at the gene ends were 6 bases for V and 2 bases for J; bases not matched to a gene: 5. This CDR3 comprises 14 residues. In nucleotides, the CDR3 is TGTGCCATCAGCGCACAGGGGGTCAACACTGAAGCTTTCTTT. Translation: CAISAQGVNTEAFF.